These T cell receptor beta chains were read from a single sample in a study of blood T cell repertoires in COVID-19. Data came from immunoSEQ multiplex PCR; TCRdb stores just in-frame clones and leaves some out. The sample lists under 200,000 clones; under 85% were seen once. Input material: peripheral blood. These TCRs come from a man between 65 and 79 years old with acute or convalescent COVID-19. The CDR3 runs from the conserved cysteine through the conserved F or W. The D gene is left open where the match is weak. Clone size is not always given. Where it is, it says once, few, many or a class for expanded clones.

TGTGCCAGCACCCAGGGTTCCTCTGGAAACACCATATATTTT CASTQGSSGNTIYF TRBJ1-3 many . TRBV11-2
TGCGCCAGCAGCTTGGGCGGTGTGATACTAGGAGAGCAGTACTTC CASSLGGVILGEQYF TRBJ2-7 few . TRBV5-1
TGTGCCACCAGCACAGCGGGGACCACAGATACGCAGTATTTT CATSTAGTTDTQYF TRBJ2-3 . TRBD2 TRBV24-1
TGTGCCAGCAGCCAAGATCGACAGTGGTATGGCTACACCTTC CASSQDRQWYGYTF TRBJ1-2 . . TRBV3-1/TRBV3-2
TGTGCCAGCAGCAACTTTAACATTCAGTACTTC CASSNFNIQYF TRBJ2-4 . . TRBV21-1
TGTGCCAGCAGTGAGGGGGGACGGGCTGCCTGCACCTTC CASSEGGRAACTF TRBJ1-2 . . TRBV6-1
TGTGCCAGCAGCTTAAGGGCGTCGGGACTAGCGACCGGGGAGCTGTTTTTT CASSLRASGLATGELFF TRBJ2-2 . TRBD2 TRBV7-3
TGTGCCAGCAGTTTGAGCACAGGGGGATTGATGAACACTGAAGCTTTCTTT CASSLSTGGLMNTEAFF TRBJ1-1 . TRBD1 TRBV7-8
TGTGCCAGCTCACTAATGGACAGGGGAGGCAATCAGCCCCAGCATTTT CASSLMDRGGNQPQHF TRBJ1-5 few TRBD1 TRBV18
TGTGCCAGCAGACAAAATGAGCAGTTCTTC CASRQNEQFF TRBJ2-1 . . TRBV12-3/TRBV12-4
TGTGCCAGCAGCCGGTTGACAGGGAACACAGATACGCAGTATTTT CASSRLTGNTDTQYF TRBJ2-3 . TRBD1 TRBV6-5
TGTGCCAGCAGCTTAGAGGTCGGGACTGGGGAGCAGTACTTC CASSLEVGTGEQYF TRBJ2-7 . . TRBV7-2
TGTGCCAGTAGTATCCTCGGCCAGGCTAATGAAAAACTGTTTTTT CASSILGQANEKLFF TRBJ1-4 . . TRBV19
TGTGCCAGCAGCCCGGGACAGGGGGAAACTGAAGCTTTCTTT CASSPGQGETEAFF TRBJ1-1 . TRBD1 TRBV3-1/TRBV3-2
TGCGCCAGCAGCCGGGGACAGAAGGACACTGAAGCTTTCTTT CASSRGQKDTEAFF TRBJ1-1 . TRBD1 TRBV5-1
TGTGCCAGCAGTTCTGACAGGTGGAACACTGAAGCTTTCTTT CASSSDRWNTEAFF TRBJ1-1 . . TRBV7-2
TGTGCCAGCTCATCCCGACAGCTCTATAATTCACCCCTCCACTTT CASSSRQLYNSPLHF TRBJ1-6 . . TRBV18
TGTGCCAGTAGTTTGGACAGGGGGTTCACTGAAGCTTTCTTT CASSLDRGFTEAFF TRBJ1-1 . TRBD1 TRBV19
TGTGCCAGCAGTTACGGTTCTGGGACAGGGGTTGAAAAACTGTTTTTT CASSYGSGTGVEKLFF TRBJ1-4 . TRBD1 TRBV6-5
TGCGCCAGCAGCCCCCTACTAGCGGGACAAGAGACCCAGTACTTC CASSPLLAGQETQYF TRBJ2-5 . TRBD2 TRBV5-1
TGTGCCAGCAGTTTAGGACCGGACAGTAGACTCTATGGCTACACCTTC CASSLGPDSRLYGYTF TRBJ1-2 . . TRBV27
TGCGCCAGCAGATACCGGGCCTTGAGCGGCAATGAGCAGTTCTTC CASRYRALSGNEQFF TRBJ2-1 . . TRBV5-1
TGTGCCAGCAGCTTAGGGGGGCGCGTTGATTCACCCCTCCACTTT CASSLGGRVDSPLHF TRBJ1-6 . . TRBV7-9
TGTGCCAGCAGACTGAGACAGGGGTCCTACGAGCAGTACTTC CASRLRQGSYEQYF TRBJ2-7 once TRBD1 TRBV5-6
TGTGCCAGTAGTATAGAAAGGGGGCTTAGCGGCACAGATACGCAGTATTTT CASSIERGLSGTDTQYF TRBJ2-3 . TRBD1 TRBV19
TGTGCCAGCAGCTTGGTCGGGCGAAGCGGCGCGCTGTTTTTT CASSLVGRSGALFF TRBJ2-2 many . TRBV5-5
TGCGCCAGCAGTCGGGACAGGCCGTATGAAAAACTGTTTTTT CASSRDRPYEKLFF TRBJ1-4 . TRBD1 TRBV5-1
TGTGCCTGGGCTTTCCGGGGGCAAGAGACCCAGTACTTC CAWAFRGQETQYF TRBJ2-5 few . TRBV30
TGCGCCAGCAGTCTCGGGGTAAGCTCCTACAATGAGCAGTTCTTC CASSLGVSSYNEQFF TRBJ2-1 . . TRBV5-1
TGTGCCTGGAGCCCAGGGGGAGCCATCTACGAGCAGTACTTC CAWSPGGAIYEQYF TRBJ2-7 . TRBD1 TRBV30
TGTGCCAGCAGTTCCCGCGGACAGGGGGAACAAGAGACCCAGTACTTC CASSSRGQGEQETQYF TRBJ2-5 few TRBD1 TRBV27
TGTGCCAGCAGCAAACCGTTAGCGGGGGGGTCCTACGAGCAGTACTTC CASSKPLAGGSYEQYF TRBJ2-7 . TRBD2 TRBV27
TGTGCCACCAGTGATCCGGCGACAGGCCCTGAAGCTTTCTTT CATSDPATGPEAFF TRBJ1-1 once . TRBV24-1
TGTGCCAGCAGTTACGGAGGAAAAAGCGATGAGCAGTTCTTC CASSYGGKSDEQFF TRBJ2-1 few . TRBV6-5
TGTGCCAGCTCCGGGTTCAGCACAGATACGCAGTATTTT CASSGFSTDTQYF TRBJ2-3 . . TRBV18
TGTGCCAGCAGCCCTAGGGGGATGGGGCCTGGAAACACCATATATTTT CASSPRGMGPGNTIYF TRBJ1-3 once . TRBV11-2
TGTGCCAGCAGTGACAGACTAGCGGGAGATCTGCTTGAGCAGTTCTTC CASSDRLAGDLLEQFF TRBJ2-1 . TRBD2 TRBV6-2/TRBV6-3
TGTGCCAGCTCAACGGGGACAAGTGATACTGAAGCTTTCTTT CASSTGTSDTEAFF TRBJ1-1 . . TRBV18
TGCGCCAGCAGCTTGGCCAGGGGTACGAATGAGCAGTTCTTC CASSLARGTNEQFF TRBJ2-1 . . TRBV5-1